These 5 T cell receptor beta chains were all obtained from the same sample, sequenced in a study of T cell responses to AZD1222 COVID-19 vaccine (dated by TCRdb to about 2021). Reading the label with the study, this specimen's time point is: baseline before first vaccination. The library was prepared using the immunoSEQ multiplex PCR assay. TCRdb obtained this table from immuneACCESS and retained in-frame rearrangements with V and J assigned. These tables miss some clones; where compared with another copy, unresolved V genes account for less than half of the shortfall, and the remainder is unexplained. This sample has 70,000 or so clones in its table, and 80% of those were observed once. The ten largest clones take up over 10% of the sample. This specimen consisted of peripheral blood, obtained on day 0 of AZD1222 vaccination. Every receptor here comes from an adult in good health.

The chain links TRBV4-1 to TRBJ2-2, with TRBD2 identical over 11 bases. The CDR3 is 22 amino acids. In germline, CDR1 is MGHRA, CDR2 YSYEKL. V gave up 0 bases and J gave up 0 bases; unmatched junction bases: 15. The CDR3 protein is CASSQDRLVLAGGRANTGELFF. Here the CDR3 DNA reads TGCGCCAGCAGCCAAGATCGTTTGGTCCTAGCGGGGGGCCGGGCGAACACCGGGGAGCTGTTTTTT.

This clone appeared once. Other DNA sequences of this sample code for an identical CDR3. This chain links TRBV4-1 with TRBJ1-6; D possibly corresponds to TRBD1 (5 bases). Trimming pared 2 bases from V and 16 bases from J, leaving 18 bases between. The CDR3 loop spans 14 amino acids. In germline, CDR1 is MGHRA, CDR2 YSYEKL. The CDR3 spells CASSQQQVIRPLHF. Written as DNA, the CDR3 is TGCGCCAGCAGCCAACAACAGGTTATTCGGCCTCTCCACTTT.

CDR3 loop: CAISDGDTQYF. The CDR3 DNA follows: TGTGCCATCAGTGACGGGGATACGCAGTATTTT. This chain joins TRBV10-3 and TRBJ2-3; D remains unclear. This CDR3 is 11 amino acids long. V lost 3 bases, J lost 6 bases, and 4 bases lay in between. The germline V gene encodes CDR1 ENHRY and CDR2 SYGVKD.

This clone was observed once. J is TRBJ2-1 and V is TRBV5-4; 9 bases agree with TRBD2. V was clipped by 2 bases and J by 2 bases; unmatched bases: 2. This CDR3 is 15 amino acids long. From germline, CDR1 is SGHNT and CDR2 YYREEE (reference sequence). The CDR3 region is CASSLSGGPYNEQFF. In DNA, the CDR3 is TGTGCCAGCAGCTTAAGCGGGGGGCCCTACAATGAGCAGTTCTTC.

This clone was observed once. The chain employs TRBV5-1 and TRBJ1-1; D is unclear. V was trimmed by 7 bases and J by 6 bases, leaving 13 bases between them. This CDR3 is 12 amino acids long. Germline V CDR1 and CDR2: SGHRS, YFSETQ. The CDR3 nucleotides are TGCGCCAGCTTCTTGATAGGCGCTGAAGCTTTCTTT. This translates into CASFLIGAEAFF.